This TCR beta chain stems from a study of metastatic and nonmetastatic thyroid tumors. Study-level information: Comparative analysis of repertoires was undertaken across blood and tumor or nodule tissue obtained from malignant and benign thyroid patients. Overall study findings and caveats: Benign nodules were reported to have significantly lower TCR beta diversity than malignant thyroid tumors, in blood and tumor.

In the authors' methods: Using the CDR3 differences seen across clinicopathological groups, the authors built a distant-metastasis classifier for papillary thyroid cancer, which was meant to discriminate distant-metastatic patients. TCRdb reassembled clones from the PCR reads with MiXCR. In this record, the V and J calls reflect TCRdb's handling and not the investigators' own analysis. The table lists about 20,000 clones, less than 40% of them singletons. Every patient was untreated before thyroid surgery. In germline, CDR1 is SGHVS, CDR2 FNYEAQ. J gave up 5 bases and V 3 bases, and 3 bases lay outside the gene matches. There are 14 residues in the CDR3. This clone came up many times. The antigen remains undetermined.

This TCR was recovered from a male donor with papillary thyroid cancer or a benign thyroid nodule (not recorded which). Some clones in this sample may be carry-over from other donors' samples. The sequenced sample was tumor tissue. This chain links TRBV7-6 with TRBJ1-4; 7 bases line up with TRBD1. This chain's CDR3 is CASSFTGVNEKLFF. The CDR3 DNA follows: TGTGCCAGCAGCTTTACAGGGGTGAATGAAAAACTGTTTTTT.